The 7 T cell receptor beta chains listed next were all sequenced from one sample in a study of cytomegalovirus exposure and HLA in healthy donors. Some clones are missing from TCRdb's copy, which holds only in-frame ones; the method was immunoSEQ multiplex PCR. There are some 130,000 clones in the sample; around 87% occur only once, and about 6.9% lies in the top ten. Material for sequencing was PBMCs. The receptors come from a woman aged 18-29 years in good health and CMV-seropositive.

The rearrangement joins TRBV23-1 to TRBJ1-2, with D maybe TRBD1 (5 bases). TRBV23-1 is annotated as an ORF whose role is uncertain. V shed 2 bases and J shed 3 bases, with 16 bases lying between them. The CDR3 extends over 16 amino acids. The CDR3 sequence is CASSQGAVLTDYGYTF. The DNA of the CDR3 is TGCGCCAGCAGTCAAGGGGCGGTCCTCACGGACTATGGCTACACCTTC.

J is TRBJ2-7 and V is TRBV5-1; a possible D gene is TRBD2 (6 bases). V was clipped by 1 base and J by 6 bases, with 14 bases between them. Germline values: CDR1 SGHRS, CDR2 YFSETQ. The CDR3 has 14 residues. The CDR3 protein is CASSLSGGGSEQYF. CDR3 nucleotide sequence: TGCGCCAGCAGCTTGTCCGGGGGAGGCTCCGAGCAGTACTTC. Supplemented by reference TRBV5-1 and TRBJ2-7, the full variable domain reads KAGVTQTPRYLIKTRGQQVTLSCSPISGHRSVSWYQQTPGQGLQFLFEYFSETQRNKGNFPGRFSGRQFSNSRSEMNVSTLELGDSALYLCASSLSGGGSEQYFGPGTRLTVT.

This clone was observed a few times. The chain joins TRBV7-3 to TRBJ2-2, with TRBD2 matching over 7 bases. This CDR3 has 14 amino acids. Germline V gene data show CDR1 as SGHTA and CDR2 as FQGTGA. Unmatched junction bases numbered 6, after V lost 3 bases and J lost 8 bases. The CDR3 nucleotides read TGTGCCAGCAGCTTGACTAGCCTATCTGGGGAGCTGTTTTTT. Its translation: CASSLTSLSGELFF. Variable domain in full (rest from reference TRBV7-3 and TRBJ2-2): GAGVSQTPSNKVTEKGKYVELRCDPISGHTALYWYRQSLGQGPEFLIYFQGTGAADDSGLPNDRFFAVRPEGSVSTLKIQRTERGDSAVYLCASSLTSLSGELFFGEGSRLTVL.

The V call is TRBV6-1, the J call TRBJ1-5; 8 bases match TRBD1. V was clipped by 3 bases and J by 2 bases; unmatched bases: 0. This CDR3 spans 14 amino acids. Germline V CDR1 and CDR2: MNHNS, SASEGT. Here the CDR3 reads CASSDRGRNQPQHF. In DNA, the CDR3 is TGTGCCAGCAGTGACAGGGGGCGCAATCAGCCCCAGCATTTT.

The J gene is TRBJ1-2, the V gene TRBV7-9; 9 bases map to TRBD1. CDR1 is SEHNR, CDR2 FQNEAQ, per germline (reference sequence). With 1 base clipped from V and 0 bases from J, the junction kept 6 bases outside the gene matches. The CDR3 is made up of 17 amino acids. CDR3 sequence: CASSLVFGTGPNYGYTF. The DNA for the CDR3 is TGTGCCAGCAGCTTAGTGTTTGGGACAGGGCCTAACTATGGCTACACCTTC.

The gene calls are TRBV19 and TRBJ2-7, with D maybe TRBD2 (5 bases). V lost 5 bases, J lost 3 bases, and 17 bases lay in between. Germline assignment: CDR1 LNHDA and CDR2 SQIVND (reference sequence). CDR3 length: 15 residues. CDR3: CASSAVGNPRYEQYF. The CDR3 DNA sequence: TGTGCCAGTAGTGCGGTCGGGAACCCTCGCTACGAGCAGTACTTC.

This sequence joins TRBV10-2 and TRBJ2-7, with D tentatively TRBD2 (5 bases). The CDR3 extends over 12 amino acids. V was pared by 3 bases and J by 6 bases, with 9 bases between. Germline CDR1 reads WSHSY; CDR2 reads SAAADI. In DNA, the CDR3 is TGCGCCAGCAGTGAAGGCGGAGGCGAGCAGTACTTC. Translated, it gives CASSEGGGEQYF.